This T cell receptor beta chain was captured by sequencing in a study of T cells in Graves' hyperthyroidism and ophthalmopathy. Study results and caveats: Most expanded thyroid clonotypes above 0.001 also appeared in blood.

Of note for this clonotype: Its specificity is not known.

There were TCR beta CDR3 regions amplified from RNA transcripts. HTBI primers were the set used in a first-round RT-PCR of the TCR CDR3. From the multiplex PCR reads, TCRdb called clonotypes with MiXCR, one entry per CDR3 protein. The top ten clones hold 8.2% of a sample with around 540,000 distinct CDR3 sequences, 46% of them seen once. Not enrolled were patients with uncontrolled infection, other autoimmune disease, pregnancy or lactation. The specimen sequenced was peripheral blood or thyroid tissue (not recorded which). This TCR was sampled from a woman aged 18-35 years with Graves' hyperthyroidism.

CDR3 residues: CASSHDLGTGSYEQYF. In DNA, the CDR3 is TGTGCCAGCAGCCATGATCTAGGGACAGGGTCCTACGAGCAGTACTTC. The chain uses TRBV7-9 and TRBJ2-7, with TRBD1 identical over 9 bases. Trimming took 5 bases from V and 1 from J; bases not matched to a gene: 9. Germline V gene sequence: CDR1 SEHNR, CDR2 FQNEAQ (reference sequence). This CDR3 region has 16 residues.